This T cell receptor beta chain originates from a study of blood T cell repertoires in COVID-19. Study-wide context: PBMCs, B-cell-depleted T cells, or T cells were the source of the cDNA or gDNA that made up the material.

Original processing notes: The authors estimated nucleated cell counts from reference gene primer amplification. The repertoire was sequenced with immunoSEQ multiplex PCR; TCRdb's copy has only in-frame clones and lacks some. That table supplies the V and J calls and clone size; D and trimming were determined from the DNA. The sample lists hundreds of thousands of clones, 87% occurring once. This CDR3 is built from 15 residues. Germline V gene data show CDR1 as MNHEY and CDR2 as SVGEGT. Trimming cost V 4 bases and J 4 bases, with 16 bases left between them. Specimen: peripheral blood. The J gene is TRBJ1-1, the V gene TRBV6-2 or TRBV6-3; D is undetermined. This TCR derives from a man aged 18-30 years with active or convalescent COVID-19. The CDR3 bases are TGTGCCAGCAGTTTCCGGTCTGTGGGGAGCACTGAAGCTTTCTTT. It is translated as CASSFRSVGSTEAFF.